These 31 T cell receptor beta chains came from one sample sequenced in a study of T cell repertoires in cytomegalovirus infection. TCRdb reanalysed the reads using MiXCR and keeps one entry per CDR3 protein. Among more than 250,000 distinct CDR3 sequences, 20% to 30% were seen once, and the ten largest hold less than 15%. These receptors' targets are unknown. The sequencing used cultured PBMCs, collected from culture after CMV antigen stimulation. Receptor source: a human donor in good health (CMV status not recorded). Some clones in this sample may be carry-over from other donors' samples.

V gene TRBV20-1 combines with J gene TRBJ2-1; no firm D call. The CDR3 is made up of 13 amino acids. V was shortened by 7 bases and J by 0 bases, with 10 bases between the two germline ends. Germline lookup yields CDR1 DFQATT and CDR2 SNEGSKA (reference sequence). The CDR3 loop is CSGIRDSYNEQFF. CDR3 coding DNA: TGCAGTGGTATAAGAGACTCCTACAATGAGCAGTTCTTC.

The rearrangement uses TRBV29-1 and TRBJ2-2; no clear D gene. V dropped 7 bases and J dropped 3 bases, with 9 bases sitting between them. This CDR3 has 12 residues. Germline lookup yields CDR1 SQVTM and CDR2 ANQGSEA. The CDR3 reads CSANRDTGELFF. CDR3 nucleotides: TGCAGCGCCAACCGAGACACCGGGGAGCTGTTTTTT.

This clonotype was counted only a few times. A read error may produce the germline difference seen at one junction end. The DNA for the CDR3 is TGTGCCAGCAGGGACGGACCCGGCGAGGGCTTC. Protein sequence: CASRDGPGEGF. This sequence joins TRBV7-2 and TRBJ2-1, with TRBD2 as a possible D gene (5 bases). The CDR3 covers 11 residues. Germline-derived CDR1 and CDR2 are SGHTA and FQGNSA.

This clonotype showed up many times. This chain uses TRBV6-2 or TRBV6-3 with TRBJ2-1, with D hard to call. The V end lost 0 bases, the J end lost 2 bases, and 8 bases lay between the germline ends. The CDR3 runs 15 residues. Germline V gene sequence: CDR1 MNHEY, CDR2 SVGEGT. The CDR3 bases are TGTGCCAGCAGTTACTCGAGAACTCCCTACAATGAGCAGTTCTTC. Protein product: CASSYSRTPYNEQFF.

The chain recombines TRBV20-1 with TRBJ1-2, with unresolved D. V gave up 6 bases and J gave up 0 bases, with 11 bases separating them. This CDR3 contains 13 residues. The germline V gene encodes CDR1 DFQATT and CDR2 SNEGSKA (reference sequence). CDR3 residues: CSAAPRANYGYTF. In DNA, the CDR3 is TGCAGTGCAGCCCCGCGGGCTAACTATGGCTACACCTTC.

J is TRBJ2-5 and V is TRBV11-2; D unresolved. Germline loops: CDR1 SGHAT, CDR2 FQNNGV. This CDR3 comprises 14 residues. Trimming pared 4 bases from V and 2 bases from J, leaving 11 bases between. The CDR3 sequence is CASSSPQLQETQYF. In nucleotides, the CDR3 is TGTGCCAGCAGCTCACCCCAGCTACAAGAGACCCAGTACTTC.

Written as DNA, the CDR3 is TGCGCCAGCAGCCAAGATCGATCCGTACAGGGGTTCAATGAGCAGTTCTTC. This gives the protein CASSQDRSVQGFNEQFF. The chain couples TRBV4-3 to TRBJ2-1; 7 bases match TRBD1. The CDR3 is made up of 17 amino acids. J lost 6 bases, V lost 0 bases, and 11 bases had no gene match. Germline V lookup: CDR1 LGHNA, CDR2 YSLEER.

This rearrangement joins TRBV6-2 or TRBV6-3 to TRBJ2-7; 9 nucleotides match TRBD2. CDR3 size: 15 residues. CDR1 and CDR2 from the germline V gene are MNHEY and SVGEGT. Trimming took 7 bases from V and 4 from J; bases not matched to a gene: 11. For the CDR3, the DNA is TGTGCCAGCAACGGACCCCTGAGCGGGGGGTACGAGCAGTACTTC. Translating gives CASNGPLSGGYEQYF.

This clonotype was detected a few times. The chain combines TRBV12-3 or TRBV12-4 with TRBJ2-3; TRBD2 aligns across 8 bases. Losses at the gene ends were 6 bases for V and 4 bases for J; bases not matched to a gene: 15. The CDR3 extends over 17 amino acids. The CDR3 DNA follows: TGTGCCAGCAGCATCCGGGAGGGAACCCCGCGATCAGATACGCAGTATTTT. It translates to CASSIREGTPRSDTQYF.

The J gene is TRBJ1-1, the V gene TRBV7-3; TRBD1 might be the D (5 bases). The CDR3 has 16 amino acids. The germline CDR1 and CDR2 sequences are SGHTA and FQGTGA. Trimming shortened V by 1 base and J by 4 bases, and 16 bases separated the two germline ends. Here the CDR3 reads CASSLIFRGAGTEAFF. DNA of the CDR3: TGTGCCAGCAGCTTAATTTTTAGGGGCGCGGGCACTGAAGCTTTCTTT.

This clonotype was detected a few times. The chain joins TRBV7-2 to TRBJ2-1; 8 bases match TRBD2. The J segment lost 6 bases and the V segment lost 1 base, leaving 5 bases of the junction unmatched. CDR1 and CDR2 from the germline V gene are SGHTA and FQGNSA. The length of the CDR3 is 15 residues. CDR3 sequence (DNA): TGTGCCAGCAGCTTAGGACCGGGACTAGGCAATGAGCAGTTCTTC. Translating it yields CASSLGPGLGNEQFF.

There are a few counts of this clonotype. This chain links TRBV20-1 with TRBJ1-1; D perhaps matches TRBD1 (6 bases). The CDR3 contains 14 residues. The ends were cut back, 1 base at V and 1 base at J, with 10 bases in the middle. Germline CDR1 DFQATT, CDR2 SNEGSKA (reference sequence). The CDR3 nucleotides read TGCAGTGCTAGAGGTGGGGGGCGGAACACTGAAGCTTTCTTT. Protein product: CSARGGGRNTEAFF.

Ten or more counts support this clonotype. The chain uses TRBV11-2 and TRBJ2-3, with D perhaps TRBD2 (5 bases). Germline V gene data show CDR1 as SGHAT and CDR2 as FQNNGV. Trimming removed 3 bases from V and 6 bases from J, with 13 bases in between. This CDR3 contains 14 residues. CDR3 amino acids: CASSLDSSRDTQYF. The CDR3 DNA sequence: TGTGCCAGCAGCTTGGACTCCTCAAGGGATACGCAGTATTTT.

This clonotype was recorded many times. This chain connects TRBV27 to TRBJ1-5, with D possibly matching TRBD1 (5 bases). The CDR3 loop spans 14 amino acids. Trimming left V 4 bases short and J 2 bases short, with 9 bases between. Per germline, CDR1 MNHEY and CDR2 SMNVEV (reference sequence). The CDR3 region has the DNA TGTGCCAGCAGTTACGGGGACGGCAATCAGCCCCAGCATTTT. It specifies CASSYGDGNQPQHF.

The chain uses TRBV29-1 and TRBJ1-5; 7 nucleotides match TRBD1. Trimming took 4 bases from V and 0 from J; bases not matched to a gene: 9. CDR3 length: 16 amino acids. The germline V gene encodes CDR1 SQVTM and CDR2 ANQGSEA. The CDR3: CSVVLQGHYSNQPQHF. In DNA form, the CDR3 reads TGCAGCGTTGTGTTACAGGGGCACTATAGCAATCAGCCCCAGCATTTT.

The rearrangement links TRBV6-5 to TRBJ2-2, with no clear D. CDR1 is MNHEY, CDR2 SVGAGI, per germline. The CDR3 extends over 11 amino acids. The ends were cut back, 10 bases at V and 5 bases at J, with 8 bases in the middle. The CDR3 DNA sequence: TGTGCCACCCGACGGACCGGGGAGCTGTTTTTT. It specifies CATRRTGELFF.

This chain links TRBV6-2 or TRBV6-3 with TRBJ2-7, with D possibly TRBD2 on 5 matching bases. The germline V and J ends were trimmed by 9 bases and 1 base, with 16 bases remaining between them. This CDR3 is built from 14 residues. Per germline, CDR1 MNHEY and CDR2 SVGEGT. The CDR3 DNA reads TGTGCCAGTTTGTCGGGCTGGACTTCCTACGAGCAGTACTTC. Its translation: CASLSGWTSYEQYF.

In its sample, this clonotype was seen a few times. The chain couples TRBV5-6 to TRBJ2-6; 9 bases match TRBD1. Germline CDR1 and CDR2: SGHDT and YYEEEE. After removal of 4 bases from V and 0 bases from J, the junction contained 11 bases not matched to a gene. The CDR3 has 19 amino acids. The CDR3 sequence is CASSPLGTGTVSGANVLTF. In DNA form, the CDR3 reads TGTGCCAGCAGCCCCCTAGGGACAGGGACCGTCTCTGGGGCCAACGTCCTGACTTTC.

The V call is TRBV7-4, the J call TRBJ2-1; D is possibly TRBD1 or TRBD2 (5 bases each). Germline CDR1 SGHVT, CDR2 SQSDAQ. Trimming took 2 bases from V and 0 from J, leaving 11 bases between them. CDR3 length equals 16 residues. CDR3 coding DNA: TGTGCCAGCAGCTTACATAGTGGGGGCTCCTACAATGAGCAGTTCTTC. Protein sequence: CASSLHSGGSYNEQFF.

In DNA form, the CDR3 reads TGCAGTGCCGTGGACAGGGCTACCGCGATGCAGTACGTC. Its translation: CSAVDRATAMQYV. J is TRBJ2-7 and V is TRBV20-1, with TRBD1 matching over 8 bases. J was trimmed by 9 bases and V by 6 bases; bases with no gene match: 13. The CDR3 is 13 amino acids. The germline V gene has CDR1 DFQATT and CDR2 SNEGSKA (reference sequence).

Points on this clonotype: At one end the junction does not follow the germline gene, possibly because of a read error. J is TRBJ1-1 and V is TRBV28; a weak D match, TRBD1 (6 bases). Germline CDR1 is MDHEN and CDR2 is SYDVKM. This CDR3 comprises 14 residues. CDR3 sequence: CASTLYRENTEAFF. Written as DNA, the CDR3 is TGTGCCAGCACTTTATACAGGGAGAACACTGAAGCTTTCTTT.

In regard to this clonotype: The junction differs from germline at one of its ends, possibly a read error. This sequence joins TRBV2 and TRBJ1-5; 10 bases fit TRBD1. CDR3 length: 14 residues. In germline, CDR1 is SNHLY, CDR2 FYNNEI. In DNA, the CDR3 is TGTGCCAGCAGGGAAGGGACAGGGGAGTTCAATTGGCATTTT. Amino acids: CASREGTGEFNWHF.

The chain employs TRBV23-1 and TRBJ1-1, with D hard to call. TRBV23-1 is sorted into the ORF group, with uncertain function. The V end lost 10 bases, the J end lost 1 base, and 4 bases lay between the germline ends. The CDR3 covers 10 residues. As DNA, the CDR3 is TGCGCCAACCAGAACACTGAAGCTTTCTTT. It translates to CANQNTEAFF.

J is TRBJ1-2 and V is TRBV18, with 9 nucleotides matching TRBD1. The CDR3 is 20 amino acids. The germline gives CDR1 KGHSH, CDR2 LQKENI. The trim removed 3 bases at V and 5 bases at J, leaving 22 bases unmatched. For the CDR3, the DNA is TGTGCCAGCTCACCCTACTTATCAACCGCCGGGACAGGGTATAAATATGGCTACACCTTC. It codes for CASSPYLSTAGTGYKYGYTF.

The chain employs TRBV29-1 and TRBJ2-7; TRBD1 aligns across 9 bases. The CDR3 has 14 residues. The germline V gene has CDR1 SQVTM and CDR2 ANQGSEA. V was clipped by 6 bases and J by 5 bases; unmatched bases: 11. This chain's CDR3 is CSVKRGQGKNEQYF. CDR3 DNA sequence: TGCAGCGTGAAGCGGGGACAGGGAAAAAACGAGCAGTACTTC.

In its sample, this clonotype was seen many times. The rearrangement uses TRBV7-9 and TRBJ2-3; unclear D gene. Per the germline V gene, CDR1 is SEHNR and CDR2 is FQNEAQ (reference sequence). V gave up 4 bases and J gave up 2 bases, with 7 bases separating them. CDR3 length: 13 amino acids. The CDR3 here is CASSSLNTDTQYF. CDR3 nucleotide sequence: TGTGCCAGCAGCTCCCTTAACACAGATACGCAGTATTTT.

In its sample, this clonotype was seen a few times. V and J are TRBV24-1 and TRBJ2-1, with D perhaps matching TRBD2 (6 bases). The CDR3 is 14 amino acids. V dropped 2 bases and J dropped 6 bases, with 10 bases sitting between them. Germline V gives CDR1 KGHDR, CDR2 SFDVKD. The CDR3 spells CATSDYFSGNEQFF. CDR3 nucleotides: TGTGCCACCAGTGATTACTTTAGCGGCAATGAGCAGTTCTTC.

This clonotype was observed at least ten times. This chain joins TRBV7-9 and TRBJ2-1, with a weak D call TRBD2 (6 bases). Germline CDR1 reads SEHNR; CDR2 reads FQNEAQ (reference sequence). Trimming pared 3 bases from V and 6 bases from J, leaving 15 bases between. The CDR3 loop spans 15 amino acids. CDR3 in amino acids: CASSLVGGLVNEQFF. The DNA of the CDR3 is TGTGCCAGCAGCTTGGTGGGGGGACTGGTCAATGAGCAGTTCTTC.

The chain employs TRBV5-4 and TRBJ1-1; TRBD1 matches 10 bases. CDR3 size: 18 residues. The germline V gene has CDR1 SGHNT and CDR2 YYREEE (reference sequence). Trimming cost V 9 bases and J 0 bases; bases outside gene matches: 17. CDR3 coding DNA: TGTGCCACCCGGGGTTGGGGACAGGGGCCCGGGGTGAACACTGAAGCTTTCTTT. Translation: CATRGWGQGPGVNTEAFF. Combining the CDR3 with reference TRBV5-4 and TRBJ1-1 gives the whole variable domain ETGVTQSPTHLIKTRGQQVTLRCSSQSGHNTVSWYQQALGQGPQFIFQYYREEENGRGNFPPRFSGLQFPNYSSELNVNALELDDSALYLCATRGWGQGPGVNTEAFFGQGTRLTVV.

This clonotype was seen only a few times. The chain joins TRBV6-6 to TRBJ2-6; 10 bases line up with TRBD1. The CDR3 is made up of 17 amino acids. Germline V gives CDR1 MNHNY, CDR2 SVGAGI (reference sequence). V lost 2 bases and J lost 2; bases outside the gene matches: 3. CDR3 nucleotides: TGTGCCAGCAGTTACGACAGGGGGCGGACTGGGGCCAACGTCCTGACTTTC. Its protein product is CASSYDRGRTGANVLTF.

The rearrangement uses TRBV20-1 and TRBJ2-7, with 9 bases identical to TRBD1. Looked up from germline, CDR1 is DFQATT and CDR2 is SNEGSKA (reference sequence). The CDR3 has 14 amino acids. V trimming: 5 bases; J trimming: 1 base; junction bases outside the gene matches: 6. Here the CDR3 DNA reads TGCAGTGCTCTAACAGGGGGCAGGTCCTACGAGCAGTACTTC. It yields the protein CSALTGGRSYEQYF.